This T cell receptor beta chain was captured in a study of T-cell reconstitution after alpha-beta-depleted transplantation in children. This clonotype has only a few counts. For TCRbeta, the library was prepared with unique molecular identifiers. TCRdb used MiXCR to reprocess the PCR reads, holding one entry per CDR3 protein. The table records roughly 300,000 distinct CDR3 sequences, 10% of them present only once. This CDR3 comprises 16 residues. Germline CDR1 reads DFQATT; CDR2 reads SNEGSKA (reference sequence). Unmatched junction bases numbered 10, after V lost 6 bases and J lost 0 bases. The rearrangement joins TRBV20-1 to TRBJ2-1, with 8 bases lining up with TRBD2. Specimen: PBMCs from the stem cell graft donor, collected from the stem cell graft. This TCR was sampled from a human donor who donated a stem cell graft to a child with acute lymphoblastic leukemia. DNA of the CDR3: TGCAGTGCCCGGGGGGTAGCGGGAATCTCCTACAATGAGCAGTTCTTC. Translation: CSARGVAGISYNEQFF.